The clone carrying this TCR beta chain was picked up many times. Its antigen remains unknown. This specimen comes from a study of regulatory T cells in long-lasting Graves disease. Noted time point: persistent/refractory GD, antithyroid drugs over 5 years with positive TRAb. PBMCs provided the RNA from which the TCR library was made. In this cohort, patients came from an endocrinology department located in Xi'an, China. EDTA tubes received about 9.4 milliliters of drawn peripheral blood. Trimming shortened V by 1 base and J by 11 bases, and 11 bases separated the two germline ends. Germline CDR1 SGHAT, CDR2 FQNNGV. This CDR3 comprises 12 residues. Study conclusions and caveats: Patients whose Graves' disease persisted exhibited lower TCR diversity than those newly diagnosed. Among samples with persistent disease, TRBV28, TRBJ1-2 and TRBJ2-5 were favored.

According to the study, TCR beta libraries were built with iRepertoire HTBI primers and CDR3-region Arm-PCR. Via MiXCR, TCRdb re-called the multiplex PCR reads, giving one row per CDR3 protein. The repertoire holds roughly 500,000 distinct CDR3 sequences, with roughly 21% as singletons. Sequenced material: peripheral blood mononuclear cells (PBMCs), taken when the disease was refractory, from a patient treated with antithyroid drugs. The TCR comes from a female donor with Graves disease. The gene calls are TRBV11-2 and TRBJ1-1; TRBD1 might be the D (5 bases). CDR3 loop: CASSLVMGRAFF. CDR3 in DNA: TGTGCCAGCAGCTTAGTTATGGGACGGGCTTTCTTT.